The 12 T cell receptor beta chains below were found in one sample sequenced in a study of metastatic and nonmetastatic thyroid tumors (dated by TCRdb to the early 2020s). None of the patients had been given any treatment before thyroid surgery. The receptor library was made with PCR. Instrument used: Illumina HiSeq 4000. The raw public data were reprocessed by TCRdb itself: fastp quality trimming at Q25, MiXCR clonotype calling, in-frame beta chains only. The sample table holds over 10,000 clones, of which about 12% were seen once. About 30% of the sample is in the top ten clones. The sequencing input was blood. These receptors originate from a female donor with papillary thyroid cancer or a benign thyroid nodule (not recorded which). Some clones in this sample may be carry-over from other donors' samples.

About this clone: This sequence may be a read error, since a much larger clone differs from it by one base. At the DNA level, this CDR3 is encoded by other sequences in the same sample as well. The chain joins TRBV19 to TRBJ1-1; no firm D call. Deletions cut 3 bases from V and 1 base from J, with 9 bases between. There are 14 residues in the CDR3. Germline-derived CDR1 and CDR2 are LNHDA and SQIVND (reference sequence). CDR3 region: CASSIRPRNTEAFF. As DNA, the CDR3 is TGTGCCAGTAGTATTCGTCCCCGGAACACTGAAGCTTTCTTT.

This clone has ten or more counts. The genes are TRBV10-3 and TRBJ2-1; TRBD1 matches at 8 bases. V lost 0 bases and J lost 7; bases outside the gene matches: 8. The CDR3 extends over 16 amino acids. Per the germline V gene, CDR1 is ENHRY and CDR2 is SYGVKD. Here the CDR3 reads CAISESFRGLGNEQFF. CDR3 in DNA: TGTGCCATCAGTGAGTCGTTCAGGGGGCTCGGGAATGAGCAGTTCTTC.

At least ten counts were recorded for this clone. The rearrangement joins TRBV2 to TRBJ2-7, with D possibly being TRBD1 (5 bases). The CDR3 sequence is 14 residues long. V was clipped by 7 bases and J by 4 bases, with 17 bases between them. From germline, CDR1 is SNHLY and CDR2 FYNNEI. The CDR3 sequence: CASTEDMVSYEQYF. CDR3 nucleotides: TGTGCCAGCACAGAGGACATGGTCTCGTACGAGCAGTACTTC.

This clone was counted between two and nine times. The chain has TRBV28 and TRBJ2-3; 11 nucleotides line up with TRBD2. V gave up 6 bases and J gave up 4 bases; unmatched junction bases: 6. Germline V gene sequence: CDR1 MDHEN, CDR2 SYDVKM. The CDR3 runs to 15 residues. The CDR3 here is CASSQGLAEADTQYF. CDR3 in DNA: TGTGCCAGCAGCCAGGGACTAGCGGAAGCAGATACGCAGTATTTT.

In this sample, this clone is medium-sized. This chain connects TRBV6-2 or TRBV6-3 to TRBJ1-5; D is possibly TRBD1 (5 bases). The CDR3 consists of 14 residues. Germline V gene data show CDR1 as MNHEY and CDR2 as SVGEGT. V was cut by 5 bases and J by 4 bases, with 12 bases left in between. The CDR3 protein is CASSTEGPNQPQHF. CDR3 DNA sequence: TGTGCCAGCAGTACGGAGGGGCCTAATCAGCCCCAGCATTTT.

To note about this clone: Relative to the germline gene, one junction end is altered; a read error may explain this. This chain joins TRBV10-3 and TRBJ1-2, with D possibly being TRBD1 (5 bases). The CDR3 runs 12 residues. CDR1 and CDR2 (germline): ENHRY, SYGVKD. CDR3 coding DNA: TGTTCCATCAGTCAGGGAAACAATGGCTACACCTTC. Its protein is CSISQGNNGYTF.

Relative to its sample, this clone is medium-sized. This chain joins TRBV12-3 or TRBV12-4 and TRBJ2-7; the match to TRBD1 covers 7 bases. After removal of 6 bases from V and 9 bases from J, the junction contained 8 bases not matched to a gene. This CDR3 spans 12 amino acids. CDR3 loop: CASRERGLGQYF. The DNA for the CDR3 is TGTGCCAGCAGAGAGAGGGGGCTTGGGCAGTACTTC.

This clone was observed at least ten times. The identical CDR3 is also encoded by other nucleotide sequences in the sample. The chain couples TRBV3-1 to TRBJ1-1; no clear D. Trimming took 1 base from V and 1 from J, leaving 4 bases between them. The CDR3 loop spans 13 amino acids. Germline V CDR1 and CDR2: LGHDT, YNNKEL (reference sequence). For the CDR3, the DNA is TGTGCCAGCAGCCAAGGGGGGAACACTGAAGCTTTCTTT. Protein: CASSQGGNTEAFF.

This clone counts as medium-sized. The gene calls are TRBV6-1 and TRBJ2-7; D may be TRBD2 (5 bases). The CDR3 is 12 amino acids. Germline V gives CDR1 MNHNS, CDR2 SASEGT. Trimming shortened V by 4 bases and J by 4 bases, and 8 bases separated the two germline ends. CDR3: CASSARDYEQYF. In nucleotides, the CDR3 is TGTGCCAGCAGTGCCCGGGATTACGAGCAGTACTTC.

This clone has a handful of counts. This rearrangement joins TRBV5-4 to TRBJ1-2, with no clear D. The CDR3 covers 15 residues. Germline lookup yields CDR1 SGHNT and CDR2 YYREEE (reference sequence). Trimming took 0 bases from V and 4 from J, leaving 13 bases between them. DNA of the CDR3: TGTGCCAGCAGCTTGGCCTCAGGTTTGGGCTATGGCTACACCTTC. It codes for CASSLASGLGYGYTF.

In its sample, this clone was seen many times. The chain joins TRBV28 to TRBJ1-4, with TRBD1 matching over 8 bases. With 3 bases clipped from V and 8 bases from J, the junction kept 8 bases outside the gene matches. Germline values: CDR1 MDHEN, CDR2 SYDVKM. The CDR3 length is 15 residues. The CDR3 DNA follows: TGTGCCAGCAGTTTGATCAGGGGGCAGGAGGAAAAACTGTTTTTT. Translation gives CASSLIRGQEEKLFF.

This clone was observed at least ten times. The V call is TRBV30, the J call TRBJ1-1; a weak D match, TRBD1 (5 bases). Trimming pared 0 bases from V and 7 bases from J, leaving 15 bases between. Germline loops: CDR1 GTSNPN, CDR2 SVGIG (reference sequence). The length of the CDR3 is 14 residues. The CDR3 protein is CAWSVGGGDGEAFF. CDR3 in DNA: TGTGCCTGGAGTGTAGGTGGGGGAGATGGTGAAGCTTTCTTT.